This is a list of T cell receptor beta chains from one sample in a study of blood T cell repertoires in COVID-19. Sequencing used immunoSEQ multiplex PCR; TCRdb keeps in-frame clones, though not all of them. In the table there are 330,000 or so clones, roughly 90% of which are singletons. The specimen sequenced was PBMCs or T cells enriched from blood (not recorded which). The source of these receptors is a woman under 40 who had been exposed to COVID-19. The CDR3 runs from the conserved cysteine through the conserved F or W. A D gene is named only where the DNA matches it firmly. Clone sizes are given selectively: once, few, many, or a class where the clone is expanded.

v_gene,j_gene,d_gene,abundance,CDR3nt,CDR3aa
TRBV3-1/TRBV3-2,TRBJ2-2,TRBD2,few,TGTGCCAGCAGCCAAGAGGTCGGAGGGGAGGGAAGAGCGAACACCGGGGAGCTGTTTTTT,CASSQEVGGEGRANTGELFF
TRBV10-2,TRBJ2-7,TRBD2,.,TGCGCCAGCAGTCACCGGGAGGGCCTTGGCTACGAGCAGTACTTC,CASSHREGLGYEQYF
TRBV18,TRBJ2-5,.,.,TGTGCCAGCTCACCACCTACAGGCCAAGAGACCCAGTACTTC,CASSPPTGQETQYF
TRBV25-1,TRBJ2-4,.,.,TGTGCCAGCAGTGCCCCCAAAGCAAACATTCAGTACTTC,CASSAPKANIQYF
TRBV20-1,TRBJ2-7,TRBD1,.,TGCAGTGCTAGTTCGGGACAGCGCAGTGTAACCTACGAGCAGTACTTC,CSASSGQRSVTYEQYF
TRBV12-3/TRBV12-4,TRBJ2-1,TRBD1,.,TGTGCCAGCAGGGACAGGAACTACAATGAGCAGTTCTTC,CASRDRNYNEQFF
TRBV12-3/TRBV12-4,TRBJ2-1,.,.,TGTGCCAGCAGTTTTCTAGGATACAATGAGCAGTTCTTC,CASSFLGYNEQFF
TRBV19,TRBJ2-1,TRBD2,.,TGTGCCAGTAGTAGCGGGAGGCACTACAATGAGCAGTTCTTC,CASSSGRHYNEQFF
TRBV27,TRBJ2-3,TRBD1,.,TGTGCCGGACAGGGGTCACAAGATACGCAGTATTTT,CAGQGSQDTQYF
TRBV19,TRBJ1-6,TRBD1,.,TGTGCCAGTAGTAGCACCGGGACAGAGCATAATTCACCCCTCCACTTT,CASSSTGTEHNSPLHF
TRBV12-3/TRBV12-4,TRBJ2-5,TRBD1,once,TGTGCCAGCAGCCTACAGGGGGAAGAGACCCAGTACTTC,CASSLQGEETQYF
TRBV7-9,TRBJ2-1,TRBD2,.,TGTGCCAGCGGGAGGACTAGCGGGAGGACTGAGCAGTTCTTC,CASGRTSGRTEQFF
TRBV7-9,TRBJ2-7,.,.,TGTGCCAGCAGCTTAATCGACAACTCCTACGAGCAGTACTTC,CASSLIDNSYEQYF
TRBV19,TRBJ1-6,TRBD1,.,TGTGCCAGTAGTATCCAGGGGGAGAATTCACCCCTCCACTTT,CASSIQGENSPLHF
TRBV30,TRBJ2-1,.,.,TGTGCCTGGAACAGGGTTAGCTCCTACAATGAGCAGTTCTTC,CAWNRVSSYNEQFF
TRBV28,TRBJ1-1,.,.,TGTGCCAGCTCCCCGGGGTTACGTGAAGCTTTCTTT,CASSPGLREAFF
TRBV9,TRBJ2-7,TRBD2,.,TGTGCCAGCAGCGGACGGACTAGCGGGAGCTACGAGCAGTACTTC,CASSGRTSGSYEQYF
TRBV14,TRBJ2-2,.,.,TGTGCCAGCAGCTTCCGGGTTCTTAACACCGGGGAGCTGTTTTTT,CASSFRVLNTGELFF
TRBV27,TRBJ2-7,TRBD2,.,TGTGCCAGCAGTTTACCTGATCGGGTAGCGGGAGTTAACGAGCAGTACTTC,CASSLPDRVAGVNEQYF
TRBV19,TRBJ1-6,.,.,TGTGCCAGTAGTCCAGGGACCTATAATTCACCCCTCCACTTT,CASSPGTYNSPLHF
TRBV2,TRBJ2-6,.,.,TGTGCCAGCAGCGAGGAGATGGCTGGGGCCAACGTCCTGACTTTC,CASSEEMAGANVLTF
TRBV5-1,TRBJ2-4,TRBD1,.,TGCGCCAGCAGCGAGGACCGGGACAGTTGGGCCAAAAACATTCAGTACTTC,CASSEDRDSWAKNIQYF
TRBV18,TRBJ2-7,TRBD2,.,TGTGCCAGCTCACCCTATAGCGGCCCGGGAGGAATCTACGAGCAGTACTTC,CASSPYSGPGGIYEQYF
TRBV28,TRBJ2-7,TRBD2,.,TGTGCCAGCAGTTTACTTAGCGGGATCGGGAGGAGCTCCTACGAGCAGTACTTC,CASSLLSGIGRSSYEQYF
TRBV28,TRBJ2-5,TRBD2,.,TGTGCCAGCGCCGAGGCGTATGGCGGGAGGAGTCGAGAGACCCAGTACTTC,CASAEAYGGRSRETQYF
TRBV27,TRBJ2-7,TRBD1,.,TGTGCCAGCAGCTACGGGACAGGAGCCTACGAGCAGTACTTC,CASSYGTGAYEQYF
TRBV10-1,TRBJ2-2,TRBD2,.,TGCGCCAGCAGTGAGCTAGCGGGGGGGGCGAACACCGGGGAGCTGTTTTTT,CASSELAGGANTGELFF
TRBV5-1,TRBJ1-6,.,.,TGCGCCAGCAGCCCAAGACCAGACAGAGAAAATTCACCCCTCCACTTT,CASSPRPDRENSPLHF
TRBV5-1,TRBJ1-2,.,.,TGCGCCAGCAGCTTAGTCACAAGCTATGGCTACACCTTC,CASSLVTSYGYTF
TRBV18,TRBJ1-4,TRBD1,.,TGTGCCAGCTCACCAAGGACAGGGAATAATGAAAAACTGTTTTTT,CASSPRTGNNEKLFF
TRBV5-1,TRBJ2-7,TRBD1,.,TGCGCCAGCAGCTTCAGGCAGGGGGCTCAGGAGCAGTACTTC,CASSFRQGAQEQYF